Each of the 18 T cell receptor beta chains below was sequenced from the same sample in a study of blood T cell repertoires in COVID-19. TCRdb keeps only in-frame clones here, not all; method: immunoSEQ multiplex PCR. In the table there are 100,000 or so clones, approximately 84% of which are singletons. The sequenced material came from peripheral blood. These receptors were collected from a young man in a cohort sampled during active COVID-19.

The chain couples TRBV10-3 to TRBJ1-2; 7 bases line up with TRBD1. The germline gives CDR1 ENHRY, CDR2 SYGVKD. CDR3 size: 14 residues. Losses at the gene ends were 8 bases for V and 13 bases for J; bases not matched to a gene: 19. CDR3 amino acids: CAIRGLFRGGGCTF. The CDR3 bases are TGTGCCATCCGAGGGTTGTTTAGAGGGGGCGGTTGCACCTTC.

CDR3 amino acids: CASSDGGSYNEQFF. The CDR3, as DNA: TGTGCCAGCAGTGACGGGGGCTCCTACAATGAGCAGTTCTTC. The V gene is TRBV25-1, the J gene TRBJ2-1; perhaps TRBD2 as D (6 bases). Germline CDR1 is MGHDK and CDR2 is SYGVNS. Trimming took off 3 bases at V and 0 bases at J, with 6 bases between the two ends. The CDR3 is made up of 14 amino acids.

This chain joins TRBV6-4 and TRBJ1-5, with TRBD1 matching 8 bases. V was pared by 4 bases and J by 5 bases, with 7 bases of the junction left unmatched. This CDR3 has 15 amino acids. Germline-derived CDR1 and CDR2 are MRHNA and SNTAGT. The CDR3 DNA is TGTGCCAGCAGTGCGATCAGGGGGCCTTATCAGCCCCAGCATTTT. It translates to CASSAIRGPYQPQHF.

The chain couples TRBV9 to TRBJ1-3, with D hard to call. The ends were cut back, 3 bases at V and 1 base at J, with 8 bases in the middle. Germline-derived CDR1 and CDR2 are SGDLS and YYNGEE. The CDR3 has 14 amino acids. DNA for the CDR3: TGTGCCAGCAGCGCCGAGAGGTCTGGAAACACCATATATTTT. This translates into CASSAERSGNTIYF.

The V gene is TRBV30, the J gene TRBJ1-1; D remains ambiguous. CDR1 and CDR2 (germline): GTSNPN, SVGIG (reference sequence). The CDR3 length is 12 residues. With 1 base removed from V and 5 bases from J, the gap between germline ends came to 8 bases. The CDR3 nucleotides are TGTGCCTGGAGTGGTAGCGTGACTGAAGCTTTCTTT. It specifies CAWSGSVTEAFF. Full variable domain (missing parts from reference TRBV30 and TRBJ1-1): SQTIHQWPATLVQPVGSPLSLECTVEGTSNPNLYWYRQAAGRGLQLLFYSVGIGQISSEVPQNLSASRPQDRQFILSSKKLLLSDSGFYLCAWSGSVTEAFFGQGTRLTVV.

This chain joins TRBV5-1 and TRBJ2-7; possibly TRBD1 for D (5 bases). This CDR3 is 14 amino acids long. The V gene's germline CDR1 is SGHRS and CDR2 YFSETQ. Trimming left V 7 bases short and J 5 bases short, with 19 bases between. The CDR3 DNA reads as TGCGCCAGCGGCCTCGGGTCAGGGAACCACGAGCAGTACTTC. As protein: CASGLGSGNHEQYF.

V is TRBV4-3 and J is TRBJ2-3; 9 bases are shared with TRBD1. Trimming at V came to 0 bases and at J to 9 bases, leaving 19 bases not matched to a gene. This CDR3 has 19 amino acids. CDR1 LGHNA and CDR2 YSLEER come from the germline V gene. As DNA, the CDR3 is TGCGCCAGCAGCCAAGAATCCCCCGGCTCACAGGGGGCGCGGACGACGCAGTATTTT. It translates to CASSQESPGSQGARTTQYF.

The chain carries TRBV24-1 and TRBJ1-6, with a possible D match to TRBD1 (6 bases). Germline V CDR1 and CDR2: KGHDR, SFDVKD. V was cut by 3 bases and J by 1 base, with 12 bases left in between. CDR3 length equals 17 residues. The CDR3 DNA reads TGTGCCACCAGTGATCCCCAGGGGCAGTCCTATAATTCACCCCTCCACTTT. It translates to CATSDPQGQSYNSPLHF.

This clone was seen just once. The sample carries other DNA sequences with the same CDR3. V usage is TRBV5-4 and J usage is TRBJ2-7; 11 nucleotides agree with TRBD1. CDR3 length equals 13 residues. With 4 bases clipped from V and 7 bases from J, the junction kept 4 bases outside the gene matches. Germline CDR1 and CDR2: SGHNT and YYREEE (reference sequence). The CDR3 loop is CASSLDRGREQYF. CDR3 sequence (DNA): TGTGCCAGCAGCCTGGACAGGGGGCGGGAGCAGTACTTC.

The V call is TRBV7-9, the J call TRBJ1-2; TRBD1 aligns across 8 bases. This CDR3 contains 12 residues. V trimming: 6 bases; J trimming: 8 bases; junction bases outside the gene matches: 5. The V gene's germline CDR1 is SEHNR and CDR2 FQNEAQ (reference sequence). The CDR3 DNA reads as TGTGCCAGCAGACTAGACAGGGGCGGCTACACCTTC. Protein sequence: CASRLDRGGYTF.

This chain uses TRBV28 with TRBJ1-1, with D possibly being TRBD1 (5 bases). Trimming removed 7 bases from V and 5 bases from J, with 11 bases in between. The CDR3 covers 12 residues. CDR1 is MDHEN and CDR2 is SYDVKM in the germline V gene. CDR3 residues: CASTGGGTEAFF. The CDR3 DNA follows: TGTGCCAGCACGGGGGGGGGTACTGAAGCTTTCTTT.

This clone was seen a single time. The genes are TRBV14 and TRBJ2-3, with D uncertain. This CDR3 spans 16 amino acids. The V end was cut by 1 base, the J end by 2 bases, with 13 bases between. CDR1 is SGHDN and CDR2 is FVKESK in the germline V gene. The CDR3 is CASSQVGSLPTDTQYF. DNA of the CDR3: TGTGCCAGCAGCCAAGTTGGTAGCCTCCCCACAGATACGCAGTATTTT. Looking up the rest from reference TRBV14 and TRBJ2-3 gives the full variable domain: EAGVTQFPSHSVIEKGQTVTLRCDPISGHDNLYWYRRVMGKEIKFLLHFVKESKQDESGMPNNRFLAERTGGTYSTLKVQPAELEDSGVYFCASSQVGSLPTDTQYFGPGTRLTVL.

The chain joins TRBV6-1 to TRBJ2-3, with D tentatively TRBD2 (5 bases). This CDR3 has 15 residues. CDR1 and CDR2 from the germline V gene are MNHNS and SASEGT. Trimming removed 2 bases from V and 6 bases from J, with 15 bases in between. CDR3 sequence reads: CASSERRGLGDTQYF. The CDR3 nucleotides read TGTGCCAGCAGTGAACGCCGCGGGTTAGGTGATACGCAGTATTTT.

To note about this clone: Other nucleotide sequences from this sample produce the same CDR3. CDR3 amino acids: CASSPGGIAEAFF. The CDR3 DNA reads TGTGCCAGCTCACCAGGGGGGATAGCTGAAGCTTTCTTT. The J gene is TRBJ1-1, the V gene TRBV18; tentatively, D is TRBD1 (5 bases). Per germline, CDR1 KGHSH and CDR2 LQKENI. With 2 bases removed from V and 6 bases from J, the gap between germline ends came to 10 bases. The CDR3 is 13 amino acids.

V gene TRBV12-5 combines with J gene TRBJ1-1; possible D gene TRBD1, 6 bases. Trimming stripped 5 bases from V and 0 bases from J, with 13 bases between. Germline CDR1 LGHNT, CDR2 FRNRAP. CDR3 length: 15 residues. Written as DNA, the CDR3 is TGTGCTAGTGGTCCCCCCAGGGGTTTGAACACTGAAGCTTTCTTT. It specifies CASGPPRGLNTEAFF.

DNA for the CDR3: TGTGCCAGCCGATCAGGGACTAGTTCCTACAATGAGCAGTTCTTC. This codes for CASRSGTSSYNEQFF. V usage is TRBV28 and J usage is TRBJ2-1, with TRBD2 identical over 8 bases. After removal of 8 bases from V and 1 base from J, the junction contained 7 bases not matched to a gene. Germline loops: CDR1 MDHEN, CDR2 SYDVKM. The CDR3 has 15 residues.

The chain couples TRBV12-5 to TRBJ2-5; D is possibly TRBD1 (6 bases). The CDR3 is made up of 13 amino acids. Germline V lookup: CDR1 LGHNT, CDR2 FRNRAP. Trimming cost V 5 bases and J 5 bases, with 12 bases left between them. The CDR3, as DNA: TGTGCTAGTGGTCAATCAGGGGCGGAGACCCAGTACTTC. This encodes CASGQSGAETQYF.

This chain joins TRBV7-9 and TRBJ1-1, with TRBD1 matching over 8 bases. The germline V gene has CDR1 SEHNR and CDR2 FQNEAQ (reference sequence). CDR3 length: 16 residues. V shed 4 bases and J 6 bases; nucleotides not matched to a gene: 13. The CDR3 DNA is TGTGCCAGCAGCTCCAACAGCCGACAGGGGCGGGCTGAAGCTTTCTTT. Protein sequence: CASSSNSRQGRAEAFF.